This T cell receptor (beta chain) emerged from a study of cytomegalovirus exposure and HLA in healthy donors. Findings and caveats of the study: Testing in vitro showed three CMV-associated chains specific for CMV antigens. Whilst most TCR sequences proved rare, a subset of public TCRs occurred across many donors.

This table comes from immunoSEQ multiplex PCR, and its TCRdb copy is limited to in-frame clones, with some not included. This sample yields 250,000 to 300,000 clones, of which around 87% are seen a single time; under 0.4% belongs to the top ten. The CDR3 runs 16 residues. Germline V gene data show CDR1 as MNHEY and CDR2 as SMNVEV (reference sequence). Trimming took off 6 bases at V and 6 bases at J, with 22 bases between the two ends. Of note for this clone: What it binds is not known.

This TCR was recovered from a woman in her late teens or twenties in good health and CMV-seronegative. The rearrangement uses TRBV27 and TRBJ2-3; D unclear. The specimen was PBMCs. In nucleotides, the CDR3 is TGTGCCAGCAGAATCGCGGTTGGCTCCATGGTGGATACGCAGTATTTT. This sequence encodes CASRIAVGSMVDTQYF.